This T cell receptor beta chain appears in the sequencing data of a study of shared clonotypes between healthy human individuals. Study outcomes and limitations: Since donors were few, the genetic and exposure-history diversity represented was limited.

Once extracted for a subset, genomic DNA was divided evenly among several immunoSEQ plates. Some clones are missing from TCRdb's copy, which holds only in-frame ones; the method was immunoSEQ multiplex PCR. The sample records roughly 500,000 clones, 75% to 85% being singletons. Concerning this clone itself: What it recognizes is unknown.

This receptor was identified in a woman aged 40 to 50 in good health. Some clones in this sample may be carry-over from other donors' samples. Sequences were obtained from PBMCs.

CDR3 in amino acids: CASSQDREIETQYF. CDR3 nucleotides: TGTGCCAGCAGCCAAGATAGGGAGATCGAGACCCAGTACTTC. This chain uses TRBV14 with TRBJ2-5, with D perhaps matching TRBD2 (5 bases). V was shortened by 0 bases and J by 5 bases, with 10 bases between the two germline ends. Per germline, CDR1 SGHDN and CDR2 FVKESK. The length of the CDR3 is 14 residues.